The 18 T cell receptor beta chains reported below all come from one sample, sequenced in a study of cytomegalovirus exposure and HLA in healthy donors. Researchers ran the PCR with 60 Vbeta and 13 Jbeta primers. Sequencing was performed with immunoSEQ multiplex PCR; in TCRdb, only in-frame clones are kept and a portion is missing. The table records about 160,000 clones, around 83% of them present only once. The specimen was PBMCs. The receptors derive from a man aged 50-60 years in good health and CMV-seropositive.

The chain carries TRBV7-7 and TRBJ2-2; no firm D call. The CDR3 has 12 residues. Germline values: CDR1 SSHAT, CDR2 FNYEAQ (reference sequence). Here the CDR3 DNA reads TGTGCTAGCCACCCCGGCACCGGGGAGCTGTTTTTT. Amino acid sequence: CASHPGTGELFF. Together with reference TRBV7-7 and TRBJ2-2, the CDR3 gives the full variable domain: GAGVSQSPRYKVTKRGQDVTLRCDPISSHATLYWYQQALGQGPEFLTYFNYEAQPDKSGLPSDRFSAERPEGSISTLTIQRTEQRDSAMYRCASHPGTGELFFGEGSRLTVL.

This clone is a singleton in its sample. The V call is TRBV28, the J call TRBJ1-3, with D unclear. Trimming took off 6 bases at V and 5 bases at J, with 8 bases between the two ends. The CDR3 contains 12 residues. Germline values: CDR1 MDHEN, CDR2 SYDVKM. CDR3 nucleotides: TGTGCCAGCAGCCCCGACAGAAACACCATATATTTT. Amino acids: CASSPDRNTIYF.

Details on this clone: The junction departs from the called germline gene at one end, perhaps through a read error. This chain links TRBV7-9 with TRBJ1-1, with 12 nucleotides matching TRBD1. The CDR3 runs 17 residues. From germline, CDR1 is SEHNR and CDR2 FQNEAQ (reference sequence). The CDR3 loop reads CSSSLSGQGARNTEAFF. Written as DNA, the CDR3 is TGTTCCAGCAGCTTATCGGGACAGGGGGCAAGGAACACTGAAGCTTTCTTT. The whole variable domain, remainder taken from reference TRBV7-9 and TRBJ1-1, is DTGVSQNPRHKITKRGQNVTFRCDPISEHNRLYWYRQTLGQGPEFLTYFQNEAQLEKSRLLSDRFSAERPKGSFSTLEIQRTEQGDSAMYLCSSSLSGQGARNTEAFFGQGTRLTVV.

The chain is built from TRBV6-6 and TRBJ2-5, with TRBD2 matching 7 bases. CDR3 length: 16 residues. V was clipped by 6 bases and J by 0 bases; unmatched bases: 10. Per germline, CDR1 MNHNY and CDR2 SVGAGI (reference sequence). The CDR3 nucleotides are TGTGCCAGCAGCCACGCGACTAGCCGGTACCAAGAGACCCAGTACTTC. Amino acids: CASSHATSRYQETQYF.

The chain couples TRBV19 to TRBJ2-1, with 8 bases aligning to TRBD1. Germline values: CDR1 LNHDA, CDR2 SQIVND (reference sequence). V lost 3 bases, J lost 3 bases, and 1 base stayed unmatched. The CDR3 length is 14 residues. CDR3 amino acids: CASSMGQVYNEQFF. As DNA, the CDR3 is TGTGCCAGTAGTATGGGACAGGTCTACAATGAGCAGTTCTTC.

This clone has only one observation. V usage is TRBV19 and J usage is TRBJ2-5; 8 bases agree with TRBD1. V shed 8 bases, J shed 5 bases, and the junction held 7 bases outside the gene matches. Germline V gene lookup returns CDR1 LNHDA and CDR2 SQIVND (reference sequence). The length of the CDR3 is 13 residues. This CDR3 reads CASRPGQAETQYF. As DNA, the CDR3 is TGTGCCAGTCGCCCGGGACAGGCGGAGACCCAGTACTTC. The full variable domain, completed using reference TRBV19 and TRBJ2-5, is DGGITQSPKYLFRKEGQNVTLSCEQNLNHDAMYWYRQDPGQGLRLIYYSQIVNDFQKGDIAEGYSVSREKKESFPLTVTSAQKNPTAFYLCASRPGQAETQYFGPGTRLLVL.

The rearrangement uses TRBV6-1 and TRBJ1-1; weak D call: TRBD1 (6 bases). Trimming took off 2 bases at V and 0 bases at J, with 10 bases between the two ends. This CDR3 spans 15 amino acids. CDR1 MNHNS and CDR2 SASEGT come from the germline V gene. The CDR3 loop reads CASSERGYVNTEAFF. The CDR3 coding sequence is TGTGCCAGCAGTGAAAGGGGGTATGTGAACACTGAAGCTTTCTTT.

V is TRBV5-4 and J is TRBJ2-1; weak D call: TRBD2 (5 bases). Trimming removed 4 bases from V and 6 bases from J, with 11 bases in between. The CDR3 totals 13 residues. The germline V gene encodes CDR1 SGHNT and CDR2 YYREEE (reference sequence). CDR3 in DNA: TGTGCCAGCAGCCCCAAAAGCGGCAATGAGCAGTTCTTC. Translating it yields CASSPKSGNEQFF.

The chain uses TRBV11-2 and TRBJ2-7; TRBD2 might be the D (6 bases). Trimming cost V 4 bases and J 0 bases, with 10 bases left between them. CDR1 is SGHAT, CDR2 FQNNGV, per germline. The CDR3 covers 14 residues. CDR3 region: CASSSPGLSYEQYF. The CDR3, as DNA: TGTGCCAGCAGCTCCCCGGGACTCTCCTACGAGCAGTACTTC.

The chain couples TRBV7-9 to TRBJ2-7; D perhaps matches TRBD2 (7 bases). V gave up 1 base and J gave up 11 bases, with 21 bases separating them. Germline loops: CDR1 SEHNR, CDR2 FQNEAQ (reference sequence). This CDR3 is 15 amino acids long. CDR3 sequence reads: CASSLEGGTAPGEYF. The CDR3 nucleotides are TGTGCCAGCAGCTTAGAGGGGGGGACGGCCCCGGGGGAGTACTTC.

This CDR3 is CASSRQGANEQYV. The CDR3 nucleotides read TGTGCCAGCTCACGACAGGGGGCCAACGAGCAGTACGTC. The chain has TRBV18 and TRBJ2-7; 10 positions match TRBD1. The CDR3 sequence is 13 residues long. V lost 4 bases, J lost 5 bases, and 2 bases stayed unmatched. Looked up from germline, CDR1 is KGHSH and CDR2 is LQKENI.

V gene TRBV15 combines with J gene TRBJ2-5, with D possibly being TRBD2 (5 bases). Germline CDR1 LNHNV, CDR2 YYDKDF (reference sequence). Trimming took off 3 bases at V and 0 bases at J, with 8 bases between the two ends. The CDR3 contains 14 residues. In DNA, the CDR3 is TGTGCCACCAGCAGCCGCGGGTACCAAGAGACCCAGTACTTC. Amino acid sequence: CATSSRGYQETQYF.

The V gene is TRBV9, the J gene TRBJ2-1; D uncertain. The CDR3 has 13 amino acids. Trimming cost V 0 bases and J 8 bases, with 9 bases left between them. From germline, CDR1 is SGDLS and CDR2 YYNGEE. CDR3 coding DNA: TGTGCCAGCAGCGTAGAGAACCGCGATGAGCAGTTCTTC. Translating it yields CASSVENRDEQFF.

The rearrangement uses TRBV5-4 and TRBJ1-2; D is uncertain. CDR1 and CDR2 (germline): SGHNT, YYREEE (reference sequence). This CDR3 region has 19 residues. Trimming removed 2 bases at V and 4 bases at J, with 27 bases between. CDR3 DNA: TGTGCCAGCAGCTTTGGAGGGAGCGGTATAGTCATGGATCGCTATGGCTACACCTTC. It yields the protein CASSFGGSGIVMDRYGYTF.

This sequence joins TRBV27 and TRBJ1-2; D is unresolved. V lost 3 bases and J 4 bases, leaving 9 bases between the germline ends. The CDR3 length is 13 residues. Germline values: CDR1 MNHEY, CDR2 SMNVEV (reference sequence). The CDR3 DNA sequence: TGTGCCAGCAGTTTGAGTTACGGCTATGGCTACACCTTC. This sequence encodes CASSLSYGYGYTF.

The V and J genes are TRBV5-4 and TRBJ2-5, with 14 bases matching TRBD2. The junction had 4 bases not matched to a gene; V was cut back by 3 bases and J by 3 bases. Germline V gene lookup returns CDR1 SGHNT and CDR2 YYREEE (reference sequence). The CDR3 spans 16 residues. As DNA, the CDR3 is TGTGCCAGCAGCTCCGGACTAGCGGGGGGCGAAGAGACCCAGTACTTC. Its protein is CASSSGLAGGEETQYF. The full variable domain, completed using reference TRBV5-4 and TRBJ2-5, is ETGVTQSPTHLIKTRGQQVTLRCSSQSGHNTVSWYQQALGQGPQFIFQYYREEENGRGNFPPRFSGLQFPNYSSELNVNALELDDSALYLCASSSGLAGGEETQYFGPGTRLLVL.

The rearrangement uses TRBV13 and TRBJ2-1; TRBD1 matches at 10 bases. This CDR3 contains 15 residues. The J segment lost 5 bases and the V segment lost 5 bases, leaving 6 bases of the junction unmatched. Germline V gene sequence: CDR1 PRHDT, CDR2 FYEKMQ (reference sequence). CDR3 DNA: TGTGCCAGCAGCACCTGGGACAGGGGAAACAATGAGCAGTTCTTC. Translated, it gives CASSTWDRGNNEQFF. The whole variable domain, remainder taken from reference TRBV13 and TRBJ2-1, is AAGVIQSPRHLIKEKRETATLKCYPIPRHDTVYWYQQGPGQDPQFLISFYEKMQSDKGSIPDRFSAQQFSDYHSELNMSSLELGDSALYFCASSTWDRGNNEQFFGPGTRLTVL.

The CDR3 sequence: CASSDGRGKAESRKTSTDTQYF. CDR3 DNA sequence: TGTGCCAGCAGTGACGGGAGGGGAAAAGCGGAAAGCCGTAAAACAAGCACAGATACGCAGTATTTT. The V call is TRBV6-4, the J call TRBJ2-3; 7 nucleotides agree with TRBD2. The CDR3 has 22 residues. Germline CDR1 MRHNA, CDR2 SNTAGT. The junction had 23 bases not matched to a gene; V was cut back by 2 bases and J by 0 bases.